One and the same sample provided the 5 T cell receptor beta chains below, sequenced in a study of blood T cell repertoires in COVID-19. The protocol was immunoSEQ multiplex PCR, while the TCRdb copy is restricted to in-frame clones and leaves out a portion. In the table there are tens of thousands of clones, around 86% of which are singletons. The sequencing sample was made of peripheral blood. The source of these receptors is a woman in her sixties with active COVID-19.

The J gene is TRBJ1-2, the V gene TRBV29-1, with D possibly being TRBD1 (5 bases). CDR3 length equals 15 residues. CDR1 SQVTM and CDR2 ANQGSEA come from the germline V gene. V lost 0 bases, J lost 4 bases, and 15 bases lay in between. The DNA for the CDR3 is TGCAGCGTTGAAGAGCCTGTTTTGGGGGGCTATGGCTACACCTTC. It specifies CSVEEPVLGGYGYTF.

The V call is TRBV7-2, the J call TRBJ1-2; 7 positions match TRBD1. V lost 6 bases, J lost 9 bases, and 10 bases stayed unmatched. The CDR3 loop spans 13 amino acids. CDR1 and CDR2 (germline): SGHTA, FQGNSA. The CDR3 sequence: CASRTDRVGSYTF. The CDR3 bases are TGTGCCAGCAGAACAGACAGGGTAGGAAGCTACACCTTC.

The rearrangement uses TRBV5-1 and TRBJ1-5; D possibly corresponds to TRBD1 (6 bases). With 1 base removed from V and 0 bases from J, the gap between germline ends came to 11 bases. The CDR3 consists of 16 residues. Germline loops: CDR1 SGHRS, CDR2 YFSETQ. The CDR3 DNA sequence: TGCGCCAGCAGCTTGACACGGGACACTAGCAATCAGCCCCAGCATTTT. Translated: CASSLTRDTSNQPQHF.

The chain is built from TRBV5-4 and TRBJ2-3; maybe TRBD1 (5 bases). V was cut by 1 base and J by 2 bases, with 11 bases left in between. The germline CDR1 and CDR2 sequences are SGHNT and YYREEE (reference sequence). The CDR3 consists of 15 residues. The CDR3 nucleotides are TGTGCCAGCAGCTTGTTGCTAGGGGACACAGATACGCAGTATTTT. This encodes CASSLLLGDTDTQYF.

The rearrangement joins TRBV29-1 to TRBJ2-2, with TRBD1 matching over 8 bases. The J segment lost 1 base and the V segment lost 6 bases, leaving 7 bases of the junction unmatched. CDR3 length equals 15 residues. CDR1 and CDR2 from the germline V gene are SQVTM and ANQGSEA. CDR3 DNA: TGCAGCGTCCGAACCGGGACAGGGAACACCGGGGAGCTGTTTTTT. This sequence encodes CSVRTGTGNTGELFF.